This T cell receptor (beta chain) is drawn from a study of T cells in Graves' hyperthyroidism and ophthalmopathy. The CDR3 contains 15 residues. V was pared by 4 bases and J by 6 bases, with 19 bases between. CDR1 is SGHDN and CDR2 is FVKESK in the germline V gene. This clonotype was seen more than once but under ten times. Template material for amplifying TCR beta CDR3 regions consisted of RNA transcripts. First-round RT-PCR targeting the TCR CDR3 was performed with the HTBI primer set. TCRdb re-called the multiplex PCR reads through MiXCR, storing one row per CDR3 protein. In the table there are more than 500,000 distinct CDR3 sequences, roughly a sixth of which are singletons.

The rearrangement links TRBV14 to TRBJ2-7; no firm D call. Input material: blood. This sequence was found in a woman in her thirties with Graves' ophthalmopathy. CDR3 bases: TGTGCCAGCAGCCCTCACCCTCGACTTCCCCTCGAGCAGTACTTC. Amino acid sequence: CASSPHPRLPLEQYF. Combining the CDR3 with reference TRBV14 and TRBJ2-7 gives the whole variable domain EAGVTQFPSHSVIEKGQTVTLRCDPISGHDNLYWYRRVMGKEIKFLLHFVKESKQDESGMPNNRFLAERTGGTYSTLKVQPAELEDSGVYFCASSPHPRLPLEQYFGPGTRLTVT.